The next 7 T cell receptor beta chains were all read from a single sample in a study of blood T cells in healthy people across ages. The second PCR ran about 6 to 12 cycles with a sample-barcoded 5' primer and J-beta primers. Each CDR3 protein gets one entry after TCRdb re-called the 5' RACE reads with MiXCR. The table shows 750,000 to 850,000 distinct CDR3 sequences, with around 25% occurring only once. The same data also went into a second study, on T cells of mothers and their children.

Sequencing was carried out using blood. Receptor source: a boy between 10 and 17 years old in good health.

V is TRBV28 and J is TRBJ1-1; the D gene is possibly TRBD1 (5 bases). The CDR3 totals 15 residues. V was pared by 4 bases and J by 5 bases, with 17 bases between. Germline V lookup: CDR1 MDHEN, CDR2 SYDVKM. The DNA of the CDR3 is TGTGCCAGCAGTTCTCTGACAGCAGGAGGGACTGAAGCTTTCTTT. Its protein is CASSSLTAGGTEAFF. Looking up the rest from reference TRBV28 and TRBJ1-1 gives the full variable domain: DVKVTQSSRYLVKRTGEKVFLECVQDMDHENMFWYRQDPGLGLRLIYFSYDVKMKEKGDIPEGYSVSREKKERFSLILESASTNQTSMYLCASSSLTAGGTEAFFGQGTRLTVV.

This clonotype was found once. DNA for the CDR3: TGTGCCAGCAGCACAGGACAGTCTTTTAGCAATCAGCCCCAGCATTTT. This codes for CASSTGQSFSNQPQHF. The genes are TRBV12-3 or TRBV12-4 and TRBJ1-5, with D perhaps TRBD1 (6 bases). Trimming removed 6 bases at V and 0 bases at J, with 15 bases between. This CDR3 region has 16 residues.

This clonotype has just one count. The rearrangement joins TRBV9 to TRBJ2-6; 7 bases fit TRBD1. In germline, CDR1 is SGDLS, CDR2 YYNGEE. Unmatched junction bases numbered 4, after V lost 4 bases and J lost 0 bases. The CDR3 extends over 16 amino acids. In DNA, the CDR3 is TGTGCCAGCAGCAGATGGGACAGCTCTGGGGCCAACGTCCTGACTTTC. It translates to CASSRWDSSGANVLTF.

In DNA form, the CDR3 reads TGTGCCAGCAGTGAGGAGGTTAGGGAAGTCCAAGAGACCCAGTACTTC. Amino acids: CASSEEVREVQETQYF. The rearrangement uses TRBV2 and TRBJ2-5, with D possibly TRBD2 on 5 matching bases. The germline V gene has CDR1 SNHLY and CDR2 FYNNEI. V dropped 3 bases and J dropped 1 base, with 15 bases sitting between them. The CDR3 has 16 residues.

In its sample, this clonotype was seen a few times. The V and J genes are TRBV4-3 and TRBJ2-2, with D perhaps matching TRBD2 (5 bases). CDR3 length: 16 amino acids. Germline-derived CDR1 and CDR2 are LGHNA and YSLEER. Deletions cut 0 bases from V and 3 bases from J, with 11 bases between. The CDR3 nucleotides are TGCGCCAGCAGCCAAGACCGGGATTTGGACACCGGGGAGCTGTTTTTT. It encodes CASSQDRDLDTGELFF.

For this clonotype: It is likely a read error, because the conserved phenylalanine at the end of the CDR3 is missing. The rearrangement uses TRBV6-2 or TRBV6-3 and TRBJ1-2; D perhaps matches TRBD1 (6 bases). Trimming took 6 bases from V and 7 from J, leaving 24 bases between them. CDR1 is MNHEY and CDR2 is SVGEGT in the germline V gene. This CDR3 spans 16 amino acids. The CDR3 DNA sequence: TGTGCCAGCAGAGCCTACAGAATACAGGGAGCCGGTGGCTACACCCTC. Translating gives CASRAYRIQGAGGYTL.

This clonotype was seen only a few times. V is TRBV12-3 or TRBV12-4 and J is TRBJ2-2; no reliable D call. The CDR3 has 11 residues. Between the trimmed V and J ends, which lost 6 bases and 9 bases, there was a span of 8 bases. In DNA, the CDR3 is TGTGCCAGCAGGTGGGGATGGGAGCTGTTTTTT. Protein: CASRWGWELFF.